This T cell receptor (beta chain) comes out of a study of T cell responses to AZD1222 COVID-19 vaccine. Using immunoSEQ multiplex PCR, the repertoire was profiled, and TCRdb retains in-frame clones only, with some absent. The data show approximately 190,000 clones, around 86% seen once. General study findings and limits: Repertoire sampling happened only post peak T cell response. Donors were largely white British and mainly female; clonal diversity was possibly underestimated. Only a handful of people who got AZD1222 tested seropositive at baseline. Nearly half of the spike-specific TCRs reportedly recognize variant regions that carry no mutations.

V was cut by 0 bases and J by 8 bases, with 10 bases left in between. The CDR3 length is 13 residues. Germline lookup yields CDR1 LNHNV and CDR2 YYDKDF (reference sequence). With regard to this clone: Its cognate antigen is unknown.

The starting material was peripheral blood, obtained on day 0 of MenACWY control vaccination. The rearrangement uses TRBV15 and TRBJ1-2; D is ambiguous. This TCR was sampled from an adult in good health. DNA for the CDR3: TGTGCCACCAGCAGAGATAAGGCGGGGGGCTACACCTTC. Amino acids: CATSRDKAGGYTF.